Below are 23 T cell receptor beta chains sequenced from a single sample in a study of T cells after posttransplantation cyclophosphamide. A marrow graft followed busulfan-fludarabine conditioning, with cyclophosphamide on days +3 and +4. The method was immunoSEQ multiplex PCR; TCRdb's version includes in-frame clones alone and lacks a portion of them. The table lists 6,700 or so clones, 70% to 85% of them singletons. The source was CD8+ T cells sorted from PBMCs, collected approximately 45 months after allogeneic stem cell transplant with posttransplant cyclophosphamide. These receptors were obtained from a female patient aged 45-65 years who received an allogeneic stem cell transplant from a related donor, was CMV-positive, and had no GVHD. Some of these T cells may belong to the graft donor.

V is TRBV15 and J is TRBJ2-1, with 9 bases fitting TRBD1. Germline CDR1 is LNHNV and CDR2 is YYDKDF (reference sequence). V shed 4 bases and J 4 bases; nucleotides not matched to a gene: 14. The CDR3 loop spans 18 amino acids. CDR3 sequence reads: CATSMVPGQGPMYNEQFF. In DNA form, the CDR3 reads TGTGCCACCAGCATGGTCCCGGGACAGGGTCCTATGTACAATGAGCAGTTCTTC.

The V and J genes are TRBV27 and TRBJ2-1; D is possibly TRBD2 (5 bases). The CDR3 extends over 14 amino acids. V was pared by 3 bases and J by 2 bases, with 8 bases between. CDR1 MNHEY and CDR2 SMNVEV come from the germline V gene (reference sequence). The CDR3 is CASSLRATYNEQFF. In DNA, the CDR3 is TGTGCCAGCAGTTTGAGGGCAACCTACAATGAGCAGTTCTTC.

The rearrangement links TRBV7-9 to TRBJ2-5; TRBD2 matches 10 bases. This CDR3 has 14 residues. Germline V gene sequence: CDR1 SEHNR, CDR2 FQNEAQ (reference sequence). The V and J ends lost 5 bases and 3 bases, in that order; junction bases with no gene match: 3. The CDR3 sequence is CASSALAGEETQYF. The CDR3 nucleotides are TGTGCCAGCAGCGCGCTAGCGGGGGAAGAGACCCAGTACTTC.

This chain connects TRBV30 to TRBJ2-1; 10 bases are shared with TRBD2. This CDR3 spans 15 amino acids. CDR1 is GTSNPN, CDR2 SVGIG, per germline (reference sequence). Germline trimming cut 5 bases from V and 4 bases from J; bases unmatched to any gene: 8. CDR3 amino acids: CAWSRGLASYNEQFF. CDR3 nucleotide sequence: TGTGCCTGGTCCCGGGGACTAGCGTCTTACAATGAGCAGTTCTTC.

This sequence joins TRBV9 and TRBJ2-1; TRBD2 matches 9 bases. Germline values: CDR1 SGDLS, CDR2 YYNGEE. The V and J ends lost 3 bases and 14 bases, in that order; junction bases with no gene match: 3. This CDR3 has 11 residues. The DNA for the CDR3 is TGTGCCAGCAGCGGGTTAGCGGGAGAGTTCTTC. As protein: CASSGLAGEFF. The whole variable domain, filled in from reference TRBV9 and TRBJ2-1, reads DSGVTQTPKHLITATGQRVTLRCSPRSGDLSVYWYQQSLDQGLQFLIQYYNGEERAKGNILERFSAQQFPDLHSELNLSSLELGDSALYFCASSGLAGEFFGPGTRLTVL.

The chain recombines TRBV29-1 with TRBJ2-1, with D possibly TRBD2 on 5 matching bases. The CDR3 sequence is 12 residues long. Germline loops: CDR1 SQVTM, CDR2 ANQGSEA. Trimming stripped 5 bases from V and 8 bases from J, with 13 bases between. The DNA of the CDR3 is TGCAGCGTTTCTGTCGGGATCTATGAGCAGTTCTTC. Protein product: CSVSVGIYEQFF.

The chain couples TRBV27 to TRBJ1-5; D possibly corresponds to TRBD1 (6 bases). The V gene lost 6 bases and the J gene lost 7 bases, with 19 bases spanning the gap. Germline CDR1 MNHEY, CDR2 SMNVEV (reference sequence). The CDR3 is made up of 15 amino acids. In DNA, the CDR3 is TGTGCCAGCAGCCTAGTTAGGGGGGGCCTACAGCCCCAGCATTTT. Encoded protein: CASSLVRGGLQPQHF.

The V gene is TRBV30, the J gene TRBJ2-7, with D perhaps matching TRBD1 (6 bases). Germline CDR1 reads GTSNPN; CDR2 reads SVGIG (reference sequence). The CDR3 is 13 residues long. Trimming stripped 0 bases from V and 5 bases from J, with 11 bases between. The CDR3 coding sequence is TGTGCCTGGAGTGTCCAAACAGGGAACGAGCAGTACTTC. As protein: CAWSVQTGNEQYF.

The V call is TRBV5-5, the J call TRBJ2-2; 7 nucleotides align to TRBD1. CDR3 size: 14 residues. The J segment lost 3 bases and the V segment lost 4 bases, leaving 3 bases of the junction unmatched. The germline V gene has CDR1 SGHKS and CDR2 YYEKEE (reference sequence). The DNA of the CDR3 is TGTGCCAGCAGCCACGGACAGGACACCGGGGAGCTGTTTTTT. Translated: CASSHGQDTGELFF.

The chain links TRBV7-8 to TRBJ2-2, with 10 positions matching TRBD1. CDR1 and CDR2 from the germline V gene are SGHVS and FQNEAQ. The CDR3 has 15 residues. J gave up 6 bases and V 1 base, and 2 bases lay outside the gene matches. DNA of the CDR3: TGTGCCAGCAGCTTAGGACAGGGGGCCTCCGGGGAGCTGTTTTTT. Encoded protein: CASSLGQGASGELFF.

The chain has TRBV18 and TRBJ1-1, with TRBD1 identical over 9 bases. The CDR3 loop spans 15 amino acids. The ends lost 1 base at V and 4 bases at J; junction bases unmatched: 4. Germline V CDR1 and CDR2: KGHSH, LQKENI. The CDR3 protein is CASSPLQGAATEAFF. CDR3 nucleotide sequence: TGTGCCAGCTCACCACTACAGGGGGCGGCCACTGAAGCTTTCTTT.

The sample holds a few counts of this clone. Here the CDR3 DNA reads TGTGCCAGCAGCCCGTCGGGACTAGCTAACTATGGCTACACCTTC. Its protein is CASSPSGLANYGYTF. This chain uses TRBV11-2 with TRBJ1-2, with D perhaps matching TRBD1 (5 bases). Trimming cost V 5 bases and J 0 bases, with 13 bases left between them. Looked up from germline, CDR1 is SGHAT and CDR2 is FQNNGV. This CDR3 contains 15 residues.

This chain uses TRBV10-3 with TRBJ2-1, with 8 bases identical to TRBD2. This CDR3 contains 15 residues. Losses at the gene ends were 6 bases for V and 6 bases for J; bases not matched to a gene: 10. Germline CDR1 is ENHRY and CDR2 is SYGVKD. CDR3 DNA sequence: TGTGCCATCAGCCTAACTGGAGCGGGAGTCAATGAGCAGTTCTTC. This sequence encodes CAISLTGAGVNEQFF.

This clone was found a few times. The rearrangement joins TRBV7-6 to TRBJ1-5; D is perhaps TRBD1 (5 bases). The germline V gene has CDR1 SGHVS and CDR2 FNYEAQ. Trimming left V 0 bases short and J 9 bases short, with 18 bases between. The CDR3 covers 16 residues. The CDR3 coding sequence is TGTGCCAGCAGCTTAGCCCCGATAGGGGAAGGTTGGCCCCAGCATTTT. Its translation is CASSLAPIGEGWPQHF.

The genes are TRBV28 and TRBJ2-7; 9 positions agree with TRBD2. The V segment lost 3 bases and the J segment 3 bases; nucleotides outside the gene matches: 3. CDR1 is MDHEN, CDR2 SYDVKM, per germline. This CDR3 is built from 14 residues. The DNA for the CDR3 is TGTGCCAGCAGTTTTTTAGCGGGAGTCTACGAGCAGTACTTC. This codes for CASSFLAGVYEQYF.

The chain joins TRBV6-5 to TRBJ2-1; TRBD2 aligns across 7 bases. The CDR3 totals 13 residues. The germline V gene has CDR1 MNHEY and CDR2 SVGAGI. With V trimmed by 5 bases and J by 9 bases, 7 bases remained unmatched. The CDR3 bases are TGTGCCAGCAGTCCGAGACCGGGGGGTGAGCAGTTCTTC. This sequence encodes CASSPRPGGEQFF.

This chain connects TRBV4-1 to TRBJ1-1, with no clear D. Trimming shortened V by 0 bases and J by 10 bases, and 9 bases separated the two germline ends. This CDR3 is built from 12 residues. Germline V CDR1 and CDR2: MGHRA, YSYEKL. CDR3: CASSQDMYGAFF. CDR3 in DNA: TGCGCCAGCAGCCAAGATATGTACGGAGCTTTCTTT.

The V gene is TRBV27, the J gene TRBJ1-5, with D hard to call. The V gene's germline CDR1 is MNHEY and CDR2 SMNVEV (reference sequence). The CDR3 has 16 residues. V lost 6 bases, J lost 3 bases, and 18 bases lay in between. CDR3 in amino acids: CASSAVQSGDNQPQHF. CDR3 DNA: TGTGCCAGCAGCGCCGTTCAGTCGGGAGACAATCAGCCCCAGCATTTT.

About this clone: The sample holds other DNA sequences that translate to the same CDR3. V and J are TRBV9 and TRBJ1-2; no clear D gene. Trimming removed 0 bases at V and 3 bases at J, with 6 bases between. The CDR3 extends over 13 amino acids. The V gene's germline CDR1 is SGDLS and CDR2 YYNGEE. CDR3 DNA: TGTGCCAGCAGCGTAGAGGAGGACTATGGCTACACCTTC. Its protein product is CASSVEEDYGYTF.

This chain links TRBV13 with TRBJ2-2; possible D gene TRBD2, 6 bases. Trimming pared 3 bases from V and 7 bases from J, leaving 21 bases between. Per germline, CDR1 PRHDT and CDR2 FYEKMQ (reference sequence). This CDR3 has 17 amino acids. The CDR3, as DNA: TGTGCCAGCAGCTTGGGAATAGCGGATAGAACGGACGGGGAGCTGTTTTTT. Protein: CASSLGIADRTDGELFF.

The V gene is TRBV15, the J gene TRBJ2-3; perhaps TRBD2 as D (6 bases). Germline V CDR1 and CDR2: LNHNV, YYDKDF (reference sequence). This CDR3 is built from 17 residues. V shed 0 bases and J shed 1 base, with 14 bases lying between them. CDR3 sequence reads: CATSRDSIRERTDTQYF. The CDR3 DNA reads as TGTGCCACCAGCAGAGATTCAATACGGGAGCGCACAGATACGCAGTATTTT.

This chain uses TRBV4-2 with TRBJ1-1, with TRBD1 matching over 8 bases. The germline gives CDR1 LGHNA, CDR2 YNFKEQ. The CDR3 has 16 residues. The V gene end was trimmed by 4 bases and the J gene end by 5 bases; junction bases not matched to a gene: 12. The DNA of the CDR3 is TGTGCCAGCAGCCCCGTGACAGGGGTGGCTTTGACTGAAGCTTTCTTT. Translation: CASSPVTGVALTEAFF.

This chain connects TRBV9 to TRBJ2-7; 8 bases agree with TRBD1. V lost 4 bases, J lost 3 bases, and 9 bases stayed unmatched. The length of the CDR3 is 15 residues. CDR1 is SGDLS, CDR2 YYNGEE, per germline. The CDR3 DNA reads as TGTGCCAGCAGCCCGAGACGGACAGGGTACTACGAGCAGTACTTC. Translating it yields CASSPRRTGYYEQYF.